Below, 6 T cell receptor beta chains from the same sample are listed, as sequenced in a study of blood T cell repertoires in COVID-19. Generated by immunoSEQ multiplex PCR, the TCRdb table keeps only in-frame clones and is missing some. The table lists 250,000 to 300,000 clones, under 90% of them singletons, with over 8.5% in the top ten. The sequenced sample consisted of peripheral blood. Receptors originate from a woman aged 25 to 39 with COVID-19, enrolled during active disease.

This chain links TRBV5-1 with TRBJ2-4; perhaps TRBD2 as D (6 bases). Germline V gene lookup returns CDR1 SGHRS and CDR2 YFSETQ. Trimming shortened V by 7 bases and J by 5 bases, and 13 bases separated the two germline ends. The CDR3 totals 13 residues. The CDR3 protein is CASSYSGENIQYF. CDR3 in DNA: TGCGCCAGCTCCTATTCGGGAGAAAACATTCAGTACTTC.

This clone is a singleton in its sample. V and J are TRBV6-1 and TRBJ2-4; D is perhaps TRBD1 (6 bases). The germline CDR1 and CDR2 sequences are MNHNS and SASEGT. This CDR3 is 16 amino acids long. V was pared by 4 bases and J by 0 bases, with 13 bases between. CDR3 residues: CASSARTEIAKNIQYF. CDR3 in DNA: TGTGCCAGCAGTGCCCGGACAGAAATAGCCAAAAACATTCAGTACTTC.

This clone was detected only once. V gene TRBV20-1 combines with J gene TRBJ1-6; 9 bases map to TRBD1. Losses at the gene ends were 6 bases for V and 13 bases for J; bases not matched to a gene: 4. Germline CDR1 and CDR2: DFQATT and SNEGSKA (reference sequence). This CDR3 comprises 11 residues. The CDR3 sequence is CSAGQGIPLHF. The CDR3 nucleotides read TGCAGTGCGGGACAGGGAATTCCCCTCCACTTT.

The chain carries TRBV19 and TRBJ2-1; D remains unclear. V dropped 3 bases and J dropped 6 bases, with 15 bases sitting between them. In germline, CDR1 is LNHDA, CDR2 SQIVND (reference sequence). The CDR3 has 15 residues. As DNA, the CDR3 is TGTGCCAGTAGTATCCGCCTCGACATGGTCAATGAGCAGTTCTTC. Translation gives CASSIRLDMVNEQFF.

The chain couples TRBV27 to TRBJ2-2, with a weak D call TRBD2 (7 bases). This CDR3 is built from 16 residues. Trimming pared 8 bases from V and 0 bases from J, leaving 16 bases between. The germline gives CDR1 MNHEY, CDR2 SMNVEV (reference sequence). The CDR3 nucleotides read TGTGCCAGCGGGAGGGGGAGCTGGTCGAACACCGGGGAGCTGTTTTTT. It translates to CASGRGSWSNTGELFF.

The chain joins TRBV6-6 to TRBJ2-7; 7 nucleotides match TRBD1. The trim removed 0 bases at V and 3 bases at J, leaving 8 bases unmatched. Germline lookup yields CDR1 MNHNY and CDR2 SVGAGI (reference sequence). This CDR3 has 16 residues. CDR3 loop: CASSYSTQGPDYEQYF. The CDR3 DNA follows: TGTGCCAGCAGTTACTCCACACAGGGGCCGGACTACGAGCAGTACTTC.